This T cell receptor (beta chain) was sequenced during a study of shared clonotypes between healthy human individuals. About the research overall: Three plates each covered CD4 naive and memory; CD8 naive two, CD8 memory one.

V trimming: 2 bases; J trimming: 8 bases; junction bases outside the gene matches: 11. This CDR3 has 16 residues. Germline V CDR1 and CDR2: MNHNS, SASEGT. About 33,000 T cell genomes (roughly 220 ng DNA) went into each sorted-subset replicate. The protocol was immunoSEQ multiplex PCR, while the TCRdb copy is restricted to in-frame clones and leaves out a portion. Here the sample spans 110,000 or so clones, more than 65% being singletons. This clone was recorded once. The chain is built from TRBV6-1 and TRBJ2-1; TRBD2 matches 8 bases. Source material: memory CD8+ T cells sorted from blood. As to subset: CD45RO+ cells pooled with CCR7-negative TemRA cells. This receptor was obtained from a woman aged 25-40 years in good health. CDR3 amino acids: CASSEIRGLGLDEQFF. As DNA, the CDR3 is TGTGCCAGCAGTGAAATTCGGGGGCTGGGACTAGATGAGCAGTTCTTC.